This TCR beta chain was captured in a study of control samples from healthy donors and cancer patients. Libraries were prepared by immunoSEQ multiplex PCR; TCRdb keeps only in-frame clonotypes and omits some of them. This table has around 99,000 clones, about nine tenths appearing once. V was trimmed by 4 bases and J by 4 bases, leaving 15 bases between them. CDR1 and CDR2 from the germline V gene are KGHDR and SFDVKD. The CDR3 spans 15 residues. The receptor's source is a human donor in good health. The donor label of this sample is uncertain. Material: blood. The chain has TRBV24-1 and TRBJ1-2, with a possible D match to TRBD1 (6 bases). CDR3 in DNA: TGTGCCACCAGTGACTCTACGGACAGTTTCTATGGCTACACCTTC. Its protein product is CATSDSTDSFYGYTF.